The rows below give T cell receptor beta chains drawn from one sample of a study of identical twins. A single record per CDR3 protein comes from TCRdb applying MiXCR to the 5' RACE reads. The sample comprises around 680,000 distinct CDR3 sequences, less than 10% of which are singletons, and 0.85% to 1% rests with the top ten. These data also featured in a second study, about yellow fever vaccine responses in identical twins.

The sample was PBMCs. The origin of the receptors is a woman under 30 in good health. CDR3s include the opening cysteine and the closing phenylalanine or tryptophan. A D gene is named only where the DNA matches it firmly. Rows give clone size only sometimes, using once, few, many, or a class for an expanded clone.

abundance: -; v_gene: TRBV29-1; d_gene: TRBD2; j_gene: TRBJ2-7; CDR3nt: TGCAGCGTTGAAGACCCTACGCGGGAGGCTTACGAGCAGTACTTC; CDR3aa: CSVEDPTREAYEQYF
abundance: -; v_gene: TRBV15; d_gene: -; j_gene: TRBJ2-1; CDR3nt: -; CDR3aa: CATSRVAGGTYNEEFF
abundance: many; v_gene: TRBV9; d_gene: -; j_gene: TRBJ2-5; CDR3nt: TGTGCCAGCAGCGCAGAGTTACAGGGATGGGAGACCCAGTACTTC; CDR3aa: CASSAELQGWETQYF
abundance: many; v_gene: TRBV7-9; d_gene: -; j_gene: TRBJ2-1; CDR3nt: TGTGCCAGCAGCTCGATACCGGGTGATGAGCAGTTCTTC; CDR3aa: CASSSIPGDEQFF
abundance: few; v_gene: TRBV3-1; d_gene: TRBD2; j_gene: TRBJ2-7; CDR3nt: TGTGCCAGCAGCCAACGGGGGACTAGGTTTGAGTACGAGCAGTACTTC; CDR3aa: CASSQRGTRFEYEQYF
abundance: -; v_gene: TRBV5-5; d_gene: -; j_gene: TRBJ1-5; CDR3nt: TGTGCCAGCAGCTCTCTAACTAGGGGGAAGCGTAATCAGCCCCAGCATTTT; CDR3aa: CASSSLTRGKRNQPQHF
abundance: few; v_gene: TRBV11-2; d_gene: TRBD1; j_gene: TRBJ2-5; CDR3nt: TGTGCCAGCAGCTCGGCGACAGGGGTCCTGGAGACCCAGTACTTC; CDR3aa: CASSSATGVLETQYF
abundance: few; v_gene: TRBV10-2; d_gene: TRBD2; j_gene: TRBJ2-3; CDR3nt: TGCGCCAGCAGTGAGTCACAACTAGCGGTCCCCTTTGGAGGAGATACGCAGTATTTT; CDR3aa: CASSESQLAVPFGGDTQYF
abundance: few; v_gene: TRBV7-8; d_gene: -; j_gene: TRBJ2-7; CDR3nt: TGTGCCAGCAGCTACCGGGACGGTTCCTACGAGCAGTACTTC; CDR3aa: CASSYRDGSYEQYF
abundance: few; v_gene: TRBV7-2; d_gene: TRBD2; j_gene: TRBJ2-1; CDR3nt: TGTGCCAGCAGCCCTTTCGGGACTAGGTACAATGAGCAGTTCTTC; CDR3aa: CASSPFGTRYNEQFF
abundance: few; v_gene: TRBV25-1; d_gene: -; j_gene: TRBJ2-4; CDR3nt: TGTGCCAGCAGTGAGATGTCAGGGAAAAACATTCAGTACTTC; CDR3aa: CASSEMSGKNIQYF
abundance: few; v_gene: TRBV27; d_gene: -; j_gene: TRBJ2-1; CDR3nt: TGTGCCAGCGGGAGATACAATCACCATGAGCAGTTCTTC; CDR3aa: CASGRYNHHEQFF
abundance: few; v_gene: TRBV28; d_gene: -; j_gene: TRBJ2-5; CDR3nt: TGTGCCAGCAGCGCCCCCGGGACCCCCTCGTTGGGGGAGACCCAGTACTTC; CDR3aa: CASSAPGTPSLGETQYF
abundance: many; v_gene: TRBV7-9; d_gene: -; j_gene: TRBJ2-3; CDR3nt: TGTGCCAGCAGCTTAAGGGGGGACACAGATACGCAGTATTTT; CDR3aa: CASSLRGDTDTQYF
abundance: few; v_gene: TRBV3-1; d_gene: -; j_gene: TRBJ1-5; CDR3nt: TGTGCCAGCAGCTCCCGGACCGCGGGAAATCAGCCCCAGCATTTT; CDR3aa: CASSSRTAGNQPQHF
abundance: few; v_gene: TRBV14; d_gene: -; j_gene: TRBJ2-4; CDR3nt: TGTGCCAGCAGCCAAGTCCCAGCGGAAAGTCACAACAAAAACATTCAGTACTTC; CDR3aa: CASSQVPAESHNKNIQYF
abundance: -; v_gene: TRBV7-9; d_gene: -; j_gene: TRBJ2-1; CDR3nt: TGTGCCAGCAGCGCTGGCCCCAAACAGTTCTTC; CDR3aa: CASSAGPKQFF
abundance: few; v_gene: TRBV6-5; d_gene: -; j_gene: TRBJ2-3; CDR3nt: TGTGCCAGCCGTTCCTCCTCCCCAGATACGCAGTATTTT; CDR3aa: CASRSSSPDTQYF